The entry below gives a single T cell receptor (beta chain) sequence along with its context. What it recognizes is unknown. The data were taken from a study of CD8 T cells in ankylosing spondylitis. Making use of molecular barcodes, quantitative 5'-RACE generated TCR beta libraries. Each CDR3 protein is one row after TCRdb ran MiXCR on the 5' RACE reads. Here the sample spans approximately 250,000 distinct CDR3 sequences, roughly 32% being singletons. The CDR3 has 13 amino acids. Germline assignment: CDR1 MNHEY and CDR2 SVGAGI. Trimming left V 0 bases short and J 7 bases short, with 10 bases between. Whole-study results and caveats: The study identified a TCR beta motif of roughly eight highly homologous variants that appeared characteristic of ankylosing spondylitis blood.

V and J are TRBV6-5 and TRBJ2-7; D is ambiguous. The sequenced sample consisted of blood, either unsorted or a sorted T cell fraction (not recorded which). The receptor's source is a male donor with ankylosing spondylitis or in good health (not recorded which). Written as DNA, the CDR3 is TGTGCCAGCAGTTACTCGATCGTGGGAGAGCAGTACTTC. Encoded protein: CASSYSIVGEQYF.